This T cell receptor (beta chain) was captured by sequencing in a study of T cell responses to AZD1222 COVID-19 vaccine. Study findings and constraints: With dominance at 160-218 and 743-854, vaccine-associated CD4 TCRs spanned spike. Repertoires were obtained only post-peak T cell response.

Researchers grouped second doses given at about 4 or about 12 weeks into one pool. Some clones are missing from TCRdb's copy, which holds only in-frame ones; the method was immunoSEQ multiplex PCR. The data contain 46,000 or so clones, about nine tenths of them singletons. V shed 3 bases and J 4 bases; nucleotides not matched to a gene: 4. This CDR3 spans 15 amino acids. Germline assignment: CDR1 SNHLY and CDR2 FYNNEI. As regards this clone: Its specificity is unknown.

This material consisted of peripheral blood, taken 28 days after the second AZD1222 dose. The chain recombines TRBV2 with TRBJ2-1, with TRBD2 identical over 9 bases. The origin of this receptor is an adult who received the AZD1222 COVID-19 vaccine. Here the CDR3 DNA reads TGTGCCAGCAGTGATAGCGGGGGTCGGTACAATGAGCAGTTCTTC. This gives the protein CASSDSGGRYNEQFF.